Presented here are 24 T cell receptor beta chains from one specimen sequenced in a study of blood T cell repertoires in COVID-19. The data were produced by immunoSEQ multiplex PCR, yet TCRdb's version contains in-frame clones alone and is incomplete. The data contain roughly 220,000 clones, about 85% of them singletons. Sequenced sample: peripheral blood. These receptors all come from a man in his forties or fifties who had recovered from COVID-19.

The chain recombines TRBV6-5 with TRBJ1-1; TRBD1 is a possible D gene (5 bases). The CDR3 contains 14 residues. Looked up from germline, CDR1 is MNHEY and CDR2 is SVGAGI. The V end lost 7 bases, the J end lost 4 bases, and 16 bases lay between the germline ends. CDR3 coding DNA: TGTGCCAGCACCACGACGGGGGTCGGCACTGAAGCTTTCTTT. Its protein product is CASTTTGVGTEAFF.

This rearrangement joins TRBV18 to TRBJ2-5, with TRBD2 matching 10 bases. This CDR3 is built from 15 residues. Germline-derived CDR1 and CDR2 are KGHSH and LQKENI. The ends lost 6 bases at V and 2 bases at J; junction bases unmatched: 6. The CDR3 DNA sequence: TGTGCCAGCTCGTCAGGACTAGCGGTACAAGAGACCCAGTACTTC. Translating it yields CASSSGLAVQETQYF. Full variable domain (remainder filled in from reference TRBV18 and TRBJ2-5): NAGVMQNPRHLVRRRGQEARLRCSPMKGHSHVYWYRQLPEEGLKFMVYLQKENIIDESGMPKERFSAEFPKEGPSILRIQQVVRGDSAAYFCASSSGLAVQETQYFGPGTRLLVL.

The J gene is TRBJ2-3, the V gene TRBV9; D is possibly TRBD2 (5 bases). CDR3 size: 16 residues. V was cut by 0 bases and J by 2 bases, with 13 bases left in between. Per germline, CDR1 SGDLS and CDR2 YYNGEE. The CDR3 region has the DNA TGTGCCAGCAGCGTAGAGAGGGCGGGCCCCACAGATACGCAGTATTTT. Translating it yields CASSVERAGPTDTQYF.

The V and J genes are TRBV4-2 and TRBJ2-3; TRBD2 agrees at 8 bases. This CDR3 is 17 amino acids long. The germline V gene encodes CDR1 LGHNA and CDR2 YNFKEQ. V shed 0 bases, J shed 0 bases, and the junction held 5 bases outside the gene matches. CDR3 in amino acids: CASSQDFSGTSTDTQYF. DNA of the CDR3: TGTGCCAGCAGCCAAGACTTTAGCGGGACTAGCACAGATACGCAGTATTTT.

This chain links TRBV6-5 with TRBJ2-7; 9 bases agree with TRBD2. Germline V lookup: CDR1 MNHEY, CDR2 SVGAGI. The CDR3 is 14 residues long. V trimming: 6 bases; J trimming: 3 bases; junction bases outside the gene matches: 6. CDR3 nucleotides: TGTGCCAGCAGCCGAGCGGGAGGCCACTACGAGCAGTACTTC. Its protein product is CASSRAGGHYEQYF.

The chain joins TRBV30 to TRBJ2-3; unclear D gene. This CDR3 contains 12 residues. Germline V gene lookup returns CDR1 GTSNPN and CDR2 SVGIG (reference sequence). With 5 bases removed from V and 3 bases from J, the gap between germline ends came to 9 bases. CDR3 in amino acids: CAWSAQTDTQYF. The CDR3 nucleotides are TGTGCCTGGTCAGCGCAGACAGATACGCAGTATTTT.

The chain has TRBV6-5 and TRBJ1-1; 10 bases align to TRBD1. The ends lost 7 bases at V and 3 bases at J; junction bases unmatched: 5. The germline gives CDR1 MNHEY, CDR2 SVGAGI. The CDR3 contains 14 residues. The CDR3: CASKPGTGDTEAFF. The CDR3 region has the DNA TGTGCCAGCAAGCCCGGGACAGGGGACACTGAAGCTTTCTTT.

The V gene is TRBV5-1, the J gene TRBJ1-6, with D perhaps TRBD1 (6 bases). From germline, CDR1 is SGHRS and CDR2 YFSETQ. This CDR3 is built from 16 residues. V was shortened by 0 bases and J by 8 bases, with 15 bases between the two germline ends. CDR3 coding DNA: TGCGCCAGCAGCTTGGTCACACAGGGCACACATTCACCCCTCCACTTT. It codes for CASSLVTQGTHSPLHF.

This chain uses TRBV27 with TRBJ2-7, with D maybe TRBD2 (6 bases). Germline CDR1 and CDR2: MNHEY and SMNVEV (reference sequence). The CDR3 totals 13 residues. Trimming shortened V by 2 bases and J by 7 bases, and 12 bases separated the two germline ends. Written as DNA, the CDR3 is TGTGCCAGCAGTTTAACGGCAGGGAGGGAGCAGTACTTC. Encoded protein: CASSLTAGREQYF.

The chain couples TRBV4-2 to TRBJ2-7; 13 nucleotides match TRBD2. This CDR3 comprises 16 residues. In germline, CDR1 is LGHNA, CDR2 YNFKEQ. V lost 4 bases to trimming and J lost 9 bases; unmatched junction nucleotides: 12. The CDR3 protein is CASSRGLAGSFTGQYF. CDR3 in DNA: TGTGCCAGCAGCCGGGGACTAGCGGGAAGTTTTACAGGGCAGTACTTC.

The chain carries TRBV5-4 and TRBJ1-2; D unclear. Trimming left V 2 bases short and J 1 base short, with 12 bases between. CDR3 length equals 15 residues. The germline V gene has CDR1 SGHNT and CDR2 YYREEE (reference sequence). The CDR3 bases are TGTGCCAGCAGCTTCGGGGTACAGAGTAACTATGGCTACACCTTC. It specifies CASSFGVQSNYGYTF.

The rearrangement uses TRBV5-1 and TRBJ2-3; 13 nucleotides line up with TRBD2. There are 17 residues in the CDR3. Germline CDR1 SGHRS, CDR2 YFSETQ. The ends lost 3 bases at V and 5 bases at J; junction bases unmatched: 9. This chain's CDR3 is CASSSGLAGNSGDTQYF. The CDR3 DNA follows: TGCGCCAGCAGCTCGGGACTAGCGGGAAACTCGGGAGATACGCAGTATTTT.

V usage is TRBV28 and J usage is TRBJ2-7; 9 bases are a match to TRBD1. The CDR3 contains 15 residues. V shed 3 bases and J 3 bases; nucleotides not matched to a gene: 6. Germline assignment: CDR1 MDHEN and CDR2 SYDVKM. This chain's CDR3 is CASSFIGTGSYEQYF. DNA of the CDR3: TGTGCCAGCAGTTTCATTGGGACAGGGAGCTACGAGCAGTACTTC.

The table lists this clone with a count of one. This rearrangement joins TRBV24-1 to TRBJ2-7, with TRBD1 identical over 8 bases. The germline gives CDR1 KGHDR, CDR2 SFDVKD. The CDR3 consists of 15 residues. Unmatched junction bases numbered 8, after V lost 3 bases and J lost 5 bases. CDR3 DNA sequence: TGTGCCACCAGTGATAGCCGACAGGGGTACAACGAGCAGTACTTC. Its translation: CATSDSRQGYNEQYF.

This clone was found a few times. The V call is TRBV15, the J call TRBJ2-1, with TRBD2 identical over 7 bases. The V gene end was trimmed by 1 base and the J gene end by 4 bases; junction bases not matched to a gene: 4. The CDR3 is 15 amino acids. Germline CDR1 reads LNHNV; CDR2 reads YYDKDF (reference sequence). The CDR3 nucleotides read TGTGCCACCAGCAGAGGCGGGACTACTTACAATGAGCAGTTCTTC. Protein: CATSRGGTTYNEQFF.

The V and J genes are TRBV28 and TRBJ2-3; D is undetermined. V dropped 5 bases and J dropped 11 bases, with 14 bases sitting between them. The length of the CDR3 is 12 residues. The V gene's germline CDR1 is MDHEN and CDR2 SYDVKM. In DNA, the CDR3 is TGTGCCAGCAGTCTCGGGTTGTCTTTGCAGTATTTT. This gives the protein CASSLGLSLQYF.

The V call is TRBV7-6, the J call TRBJ2-7, with 11 bases that match TRBD2. V trimming: 1 base; J trimming: 0 bases; junction bases outside the gene matches: 8. The V gene's germline CDR1 is SGHVS and CDR2 FNYEAQ. CDR3 length equals 18 residues. CDR3 sequence reads: CASSLGGTSGRSSYEQYF. As DNA, the CDR3 is TGTGCCAGCAGCTTAGGTGGGACTAGCGGACGTAGCTCCTACGAGCAGTACTTC.

The chain couples TRBV30 to TRBJ1-1; TRBD1 matches at 7 bases. CDR3 size: 14 residues. V shed 3 bases, J shed 5 bases, and the junction held 9 bases outside the gene matches. Germline CDR1 reads GTSNPN; CDR2 reads SVGIG (reference sequence). CDR3 nucleotide sequence: TGTGCCTGGAGGGCGGGACAGTTTAAGACTGAAGCTTTCTTT. Residues: CAWRAGQFKTEAFF.

This clone was observed a few times. The chain employs TRBV19 and TRBJ1-4; 7 bases are shared with TRBD1. The CDR3 runs to 13 residues. V was clipped by 8 bases and J by 10 bases; unmatched bases: 10. Germline CDR1 is LNHDA and CDR2 is SQIVND (reference sequence). CDR3 amino acids: CASYRGIGGKLFF. The CDR3 DNA sequence: TGTGCCAGTTACAGGGGAATCGGCGGAAAACTGTTTTTT.

The V call is TRBV19, the J call TRBJ1-5; D not certain. This CDR3 has 14 amino acids. Germline loops: CDR1 LNHDA, CDR2 SQIVND (reference sequence). Deletions cut 5 bases from V and 3 bases from J, with 11 bases between. The DNA for the CDR3 is TGTGCCAGTAGTTTGCGAGATCTCAATCAGCCCCAGCATTTT. It codes for CASSLRDLNQPQHF.

The chain's CDR3 is CASSARGAGVPGRETQYF. The CDR3 DNA reads as TGTGCCAGCAGCGCTCGTGGGGCGGGAGTCCCAGGACGAGAGACCCAGTACTTC. The chain is built from TRBV9 and TRBJ2-5, with TRBD2 identical over 7 bases. The germline CDR1 and CDR2 sequences are SGDLS and YYNGEE. V was clipped by 3 bases and J by 4 bases; unmatched bases: 18. The CDR3 runs to 18 residues.

The chain joins TRBV7-2 to TRBJ2-3; tentative D call: TRBD2 (6 bases). Germline CDR1 and CDR2: SGHTA and FQGNSA. V lost 5 bases, J lost 1 base, and 19 bases lay in between. This CDR3 is 17 amino acids long. The CDR3 loop is CASSPRLVGEGTDTQYF. The CDR3, as DNA: TGTGCCAGCAGCCCCCGCTTGGTGGGGGAGGGCACAGATACGCAGTATTTT.

The V gene is TRBV24-1, the J gene TRBJ2-3, with a possible D match to TRBD2 (5 bases). Germline values: CDR1 KGHDR, CDR2 SFDVKD. The ends were cut back, 0 bases at V and 8 bases at J, with 14 bases in the middle. The CDR3 totals 15 residues. The CDR3 DNA reads as TGTGCCACCAGTGATTTGGGGGTTGGAGGACCTACGCAGTATTTT. It translates to CATSDLGVGGPTQYF.

This chain links TRBV30 with TRBJ2-3, with 14 positions matching TRBD2. V was clipped by 5 bases and J by 8 bases; unmatched bases: 3. CDR1 is GTSNPN and CDR2 is SVGIG in the germline V gene (reference sequence). The CDR3 spans 13 residues. The CDR3 protein is CAWGLAGGGTQYF. The CDR3 DNA sequence: TGTGCCTGGGGACTAGCGGGAGGAGGTACGCAGTATTTT.